A selection of T cell receptor beta chains follows, all from one sample in a study of cytomegalovirus exposure and HLA in healthy donors. Assay used: immunoSEQ multiplex PCR; TCRdb lists only in-frame clones, some missing. The data contain about 150,000 clones, under 80% of them seen just once; the ten biggest clones take up 2.1%. What was sequenced was PBMCs. The receptors originated from a man aged 25 to 40 in good health and CMV-seronegative. Each CDR3 is given with its conserved first and last residue. The order of the fields is clone size, J gene, V gene, D gene, CDR3 protein, CDR3 DNA. The D gene is left open where the match is weak. Size is stated for part of the rows, as once, few or many counts, or as a class when the clone is expanded.

size: -; J: TRBJ2-1; V: TRBV5-4; D: TRBD2; CDR3: CASSRSGGNSYNEQFF; DNA: TGTGCCAGCAGCAGAAGCGGGGGGAACTCCTACAATGAGCAGTTCTTC
size: -; J: TRBJ1-2; V: TRBV13; D: -; CDR3: CASSRGQIYGYTF; DNA: TGTGCCAGCAGCCGTGGACAGATCTATGGCTACACCTTC
size: -; J: TRBJ2-1; V: TRBV9; D: -; CDR3: CASSAQLHNEQFF; DNA: TGTGCCAGCAGCGCTCAACTCCACAATGAGCAGTTCTTC
size: medium-sized; J: TRBJ2-1; V: TRBV15; D: TRBD2; CDR3: CATSGASSGGNNEQFF; DNA: TGTGCCACCAGCGGAGCGTCTAGCGGGGGGAACAATGAGCAGTTCTTC
size: few; J: TRBJ1-2; V: TRBV5-8; D: TRBD1; CDR3: CASSLGTGFGGYTF; DNA: TGTGCCAGCAGCTTGGGGACAGGGTTCGGCGGCTACACCTTC
size: -; J: TRBJ2-3; V: TRBV7-9; D: -; CDR3: CASSSRTVSGTDTQYF; DNA: TGTGCCAGCAGCTCCCGGACTGTCTCCGGCACAGATACGCAGTATTTT
size: -; J: TRBJ1-1; V: TRBV5-4; D: -; CDR3: CASSLGRGDLMNTEAFF; DNA: TGTGCCAGCAGCTTGGGACGCGGGGACCTAATGAACACTGAAGCTTTCTTT
size: few; J: TRBJ2-2; V: TRBV5-1; D: TRBD1; CDR3: CASSPGTETGELFF; DNA: TGCGCCAGCAGCCCCGGGACAGAAACCGGGGAGCTGTTTTTT
size: -; J: TRBJ2-1; V: TRBV30; D: -; CDR3: CAWSVSGDNEQFF; DNA: TGTGCCTGGAGTGTATCCGGTGACAATGAGCAGTTCTTC
size: few; J: TRBJ1-1; V: TRBV4-1; D: TRBD1; CDR3: CASSPNRGLDEAFF; DNA: TGCGCCAGCAGCCCTAACAGGGGGCTAGACGAAGCTTTCTTT
size: once; J: TRBJ1-2; V: TRBV19; D: TRBD1; CDR3: CASRGQGRYGYTF; DNA: TGTGCCAGTAGGGGACAGGGGAGGTATGGCTACACCTTC
size: -; J: TRBJ2-3; V: TRBV2; D: -; CDR3: CASRLTDTQYF; DNA: TGTGCCAGCAGACTCACAGATACGCAGTATTTT
size: -; J: TRBJ2-7; V: TRBV28; D: -; CDR3: CASSFATGNEQYF; DNA: TGTGCCAGCAGTTTTGCGACAGGCAACGAGCAGTACTTC
size: -; J: TRBJ1-1; V: TRBV5-1; D: -; CDR3: CASSLGAGKEAFF; DNA: TGCGCCAGCAGCTTGGGAGCAGGGAAGGAAGCTTTCTTT
size: -; J: TRBJ1-1; V: TRBV25-1; D: -; CDR3: CASSPTGYEAFF; DNA: TGTGCCAGCAGCCCGACAGGTTATGAAGCTTTCTTT
size: -; J: TRBJ1-1; V: TRBV6-5; D: -; CDR3: CASSYSTMANTEAFF; DNA: TGTGCCAGCAGTTACTCGACAATGGCAAACACTGAAGCTTTCTTT
size: -; J: TRBJ1-1; V: TRBV19; D: -; CDR3: CASSRTANTEAFF; DNA: TGTGCCAGTAGTAGGACAGCCAACACTGAAGCTTTCTTT
size: -; J: TRBJ1-1; V: TRBV29-1; D: -; CDR3: CSVDREESNAFF; DNA: TGCAGCGTTGATCGTGAGGAGTCTAACGCTTTCTTT
size: -; J: TRBJ1-1; V: TRBV10-3; D: TRBD1; CDR3: CASIRDRVMNTEAFF; DNA: TGTGCCAGTATCCGGGACAGAGTTATGAACACTGAAGCTTTCTTT
size: -; J: TRBJ2-7; V: TRBV15; D: TRBD1; CDR3: CATSRDFGTGDSSYEQYF; DNA: TGTGCCACCAGCAGAGATTTCGGGACAGGGGACAGCTCCTACGAGCAGTACTTC
size: few; J: TRBJ2-3; V: TRBV28; D: TRBD2; CDR3: CASKSLAGGLISTDTQYF; DNA: TGTGCCAGCAAGTCTCTAGCGGGGGGTCTCATTAGCACAGATACGCAGTATTTT
size: -; J: TRBJ1-1; V: TRBV2; D: -; CDR3: CASSENLAFF; DNA: TGTGCCAGCAGTGAAAATCTAGCTTTCTTT
size: -; J: TRBJ1-4; V: TRBV28; D: -; CDR3: CASSLAQDSRGLFF; DNA: TGTGCCAGCAGCCTAGCACAAGACTCCCGCGGGCTGTTTTTT
size: few; J: TRBJ2-7; V: TRBV7-6; D: TRBD1; CDR3: CASSLEATGGSEQYF; DNA: TGTGCCAGCAGCTTAGAGGCGACAGGGGGATCCGAGCAGTACTTC
size: -; J: TRBJ2-3; V: TRBV4-2; D: TRBD2; CDR3: CASSQGRGTYTQYF; DNA: TGTGCCAGCAGCCAAGGGCGGGGGACGTATACGCAGTATTTT
size: -; J: TRBJ2-1; V: TRBV2; D: TRBD1; CDR3: CASSFAGTGYNEQFF; DNA: TGTGCCAGCAGTTTCGCCGGGACAGGGTACAATGAGCAGTTCTTC
size: -; J: TRBJ2-5; V: TRBV10-3; D: TRBD2; CDR3: CATQTSGGGETQYF; DNA: TGTGCCACCCAAACTAGCGGGGGGGGTGAGACCCAGTACTTC
size: -; J: TRBJ1-4; V: TRBV2; D: TRBD1; CDR3: CASSFNSLTGEPSWGEKLFF; DNA: TGTGCCAGCAGCTTTAATTCCCTGACAGGGGAACCCTCCTGGGGTGAAAAACTGTTTTTT
size: -; J: TRBJ2-1; V: TRBV7-2; D: TRBD2; CDR3: CASSDGGISYNEQFF; DNA: TGTGCCAGCAGTGACGGGGGGATCTCCTACAATGAGCAGTTCTTC
size: -; J: TRBJ2-5; V: TRBV7-8; D: -; CDR3: CASSGSAGTGTQYF; DNA: TGTGCCAGCAGCGGCTCCGCGGGAACAGGGACCCAGTACTTC
size: -; J: TRBJ2-3; V: TRBV5-1; D: TRBD2; CDR3: CASSLTSGVPDTQYF; DNA: TGCGCCAGCAGCCTGACTAGCGGGGTCCCAGATACGCAGTATTTT
size: -; J: TRBJ1-3; V: TRBV7-2; D: -; CDR3: CASSLAGDSSGNTIYF; DNA: TGTGCCAGCAGCTTAGCAGGGGATAGCTCTGGAAACACCATATATTTT
size: -; J: TRBJ1-1; V: TRBV9; D: TRBD1; CDR3: CASSAQQGSYTEAFF; DNA: TGTGCCAGCAGCGCCCAACAGGGGAGCTACACTGAAGCTTTCTTT
size: -; J: TRBJ2-5; V: TRBV4-1; D: TRBD2; CDR3: CASSRVGGGQETQYF; DNA: TGCGCCAGCAGCCGAGTGGGCGGGGGCCAAGAGACCCAGTACTTC
size: -; J: TRBJ1-2; V: TRBV5-1; D: TRBD1; CDR3: CASSLGTGDYGYTF; DNA: TGCGCCAGCAGCTTGGGGACAGGGGACTATGGCTACACCTTC
size: -; J: TRBJ1-1; V: TRBV4-2; D: -; CDR3: CASSQEAAGDSTEAFF; DNA: TGTGCCAGCAGCCAAGAGGCCGCCGGAGATAGCACTGAAGCTTTCTTT
size: few; J: TRBJ1-5; V: TRBV2; D: -; CDR3: CASSRDFQPQHF; DNA: TGTGCCAGCAGTCGGGACTTTCAGCCCCAGCATTTT
size: -; J: TRBJ2-1; V: TRBV12-5; D: -; CDR3: CASGLTGYNEQFF; DNA: TGTGCTAGTGGACTGACAGGATACAATGAGCAGTTCTTC
size: -; J: TRBJ2-1; V: TRBV27; D: TRBD1; CDR3: CASRLWGQGRDEQFF; DNA: TGTGCCAGCAGGTTATGGGGACAGGGGCGCGATGAGCAGTTCTTC
size: few; J: TRBJ2-5; V: TRBV5-1; D: -; CDR3: CASSLLVQGETQYF; DNA: TGCGCCAGCAGCTTGTTAGTGCAGGGAGAGACCCAGTACTTC
size: few; J: TRBJ2-7; V: TRBV19; D: -; CDR3: CASSIAVTGLYEQYF; DNA: TGTGCCAGTAGTATAGCCGTCACGGGACTCTACGAGCAGTACTTC
size: few; J: TRBJ2-4; V: TRBV15; D: -; CDR3: CATSRPSPGEENIQYF; DNA: TGTGCCACCAGCAGACCGTCTCCCGGGGAAGAAAACATTCAGTACTTC
size: -; J: TRBJ2-2; V: TRBV5-1; D: -; CDR3: CASSFNRGGTGELFF; DNA: TGCGCCAGCAGCTTTAACAGGGGAGGAACCGGGGAGCTGTTTTTT
size: -; J: TRBJ2-3; V: TRBV4-2; D: -; CDR3: CASSQDLSGGSTTQYF; DNA: TGTGCCAGCAGCCAAGATCTTAGCGGAGGCTCAACTACGCAGTATTTT